What follows are 28 T cell receptor beta chains derived from one specimen sequenced in a study of PD-1 blockade in classical Hodgkin lymphoma. This table comes from immunoSEQ multiplex PCR, and its TCRdb copy is limited to in-frame clones, with some not included. The profile covers about 27,000 clones, with about 74% appearing a single time and more than 2% taken by the ten largest. After autologous stem cell transplantation all patients relapsed, and prior brentuximab vedotin exposure differed between cohorts. Researchers report purifying CD4+ T cells from thawed PBMCs by magnetic negative selection. The input for sequencing was CD4+ T cells from blood, taken at baseline. The receptor set was obtained from a human donor with classical Hodgkin lymphoma.

This chain links TRBV29-1 with TRBJ1-2; 7 positions agree with TRBD1. After removal of 4 bases from V and 2 bases from J, the junction contained 4 bases not matched to a gene. The CDR3 covers 13 residues. Germline CDR1 is SQVTM and CDR2 is ANQGSEA. The DNA for the CDR3 is TGCAGCGTTGCCAGGGACAGCAACTATGGCTACACCTTC. The encoded protein is CSVARDSNYGYTF.

The gene calls are TRBV7-9 and TRBJ1-1, with D unclear. Germline CDR1 SEHNR, CDR2 FQNEAQ (reference sequence). The CDR3 consists of 14 residues. Deletions cut 3 bases from V and 1 base from J, with 9 bases between. In DNA form, the CDR3 reads TGTGCCAGCAGCTTTAGATCTGAGAACACTGAAGCTTTCTTT. It codes for CASSFRSENTEAFF.

The DNA for the CDR3 is TGTGCCAGCAGGGCGGGACAGGGGGCCACCGGGGAGCTGTTTTTT. As protein: CASRAGQGATGELFF. This chain links TRBV27 with TRBJ2-2, with 12 nucleotides matching TRBD1. After removal of 6 bases from V and 4 bases from J, the junction contained 3 bases not matched to a gene. The CDR3 totals 15 residues. The germline V gene has CDR1 MNHEY and CDR2 SMNVEV (reference sequence).

This clone was seen a few times. The chain is built from TRBV28 and TRBJ1-2; a possible D gene is TRBD1 (5 bases). V lost 5 bases, J lost 8 bases, and 9 bases lay in between. The CDR3 is 11 amino acids. From germline, CDR1 is MDHEN and CDR2 SYDVKM. DNA for the CDR3: TGTGCCAGCAGTCTCAGGGACGGCTACACCTTC. Its protein is CASSLRDGYTF.

The rearrangement links TRBV10-3 to TRBJ2-7; 8 bases fit TRBD1. The length of the CDR3 is 16 residues. With 11 bases clipped from V and 3 bases from J, the junction kept 18 bases outside the gene matches. The germline CDR1 and CDR2 sequences are ENHRY and SYGVKD. The CDR3 DNA reads as TGTGCCTCCACGTCCACCGGGACAGGAGGTTACTACGAGCAGTACTTC. It codes for CASTSTGTGGYYEQYF.

This clone was seen a handful of times. This chain joins TRBV7-2 and TRBJ1-5; no firm D call. CDR3 length: 13 residues. Germline V gene sequence: CDR1 SGHTA, CDR2 FQGNSA. Trimming took 2 bases from V and 7 from J, leaving 9 bases between them. The CDR3 DNA reads TGTGCCAGCAGCTTAAATGAGGTACAGCCCCAGCATTTT. Its protein product is CASSLNEVQPQHF.

The V gene is TRBV7-9, the J gene TRBJ1-4, with 7 bases fitting TRBD1. V dropped 3 bases and J dropped 3; count of bases not matched to a gene: 4. Looked up from germline, CDR1 is SEHNR and CDR2 is FQNEAQ (reference sequence). The CDR3 length is 15 residues. The CDR3 DNA follows: TGTGCCAGCAGCTTTCCCCAGGGGGCTAATGAAAAACTGTTTTTT. Protein product: CASSFPQGANEKLFF.

The J gene is TRBJ2-1, the V gene TRBV5-1; D not certain. The germline CDR1 and CDR2 sequences are SGHRS and YFSETQ. V lost 6 bases, J lost 0 bases, and 13 bases lay in between. CDR3 length: 15 amino acids. In nucleotides, the CDR3 is TGCGCCAGCACTGGTTGGGTTGACTCCTACAATGAGCAGTTCTTC. It yields the protein CASTGWVDSYNEQFF.

The chain recombines TRBV14 with TRBJ1-3; TRBD1 is a possible D gene (6 bases). V was trimmed by 0 bases and J by 2 bases, leaving 17 bases between them. This CDR3 region has 18 residues. The V gene's germline CDR1 is SGHDN and CDR2 FVKESK. DNA for the CDR3: TGTGCCAGCAGCCAAGATCTCCCAGGGGACTGGGCTGGAAACACCATATATTTT. This translates into CASSQDLPGDWAGNTIYF.

The chain joins TRBV7-2 to TRBJ1-4; 10 positions agree with TRBD1. CDR1 is SGHTA and CDR2 is FQGNSA in the germline V gene. The V and J ends lost 1 base and 8 bases, in that order; junction bases with no gene match: 4. The CDR3 covers 15 residues. CDR3 nucleotide sequence: TGTGCCAGCAGCTTAGTTGGGACAGGGGACGAAAAACTGTTTTTT. Amino acid sequence: CASSLVGTGDEKLFF. Full variable domain (outside the CDR3, taken from reference TRBV7-2 and TRBJ1-4): GAGVSQSPSNKVTEKGKDVELRCDPISGHTALYWYRQSLGQGLEFLIYFQGNSAPDKSGLPSDRFSAERTGGSVSTLTIQRTQQEDSAVYLCASSLVGTGDEKLFFGSGTQLSVL.

This chain links TRBV28 with TRBJ2-7; either TRBD1 or TRBD2 may supply D (5 bases each). The V and J ends lost 10 bases and 4 bases respectively, with 26 bases between them. This CDR3 has 16 residues. Germline V gene lookup returns CDR1 MDHEN and CDR2 SYDVKM. The CDR3 sequence: CATQAYEGLGMYEQYF. CDR3 coding DNA: TGTGCCACCCAAGCCTACGAGGGGCTTGGGATGTACGAGCAGTACTTC.

The genes are TRBV5-1 and TRBJ1-4; D is possibly TRBD1 (6 bases). Looked up from germline, CDR1 is SGHRS and CDR2 is YFSETQ. V was clipped by 4 bases and J by 7 bases, with 20 bases between them. The CDR3 is 16 residues long. The CDR3: CASSRGGDTEVEKLFF. In nucleotides, the CDR3 is TGCGCCAGCAGCCGTGGGGGGGACACGGAGGTTGAAAAACTGTTTTTT.

The chain uses TRBV4-2 and TRBJ2-6; D remains unclear. Germline values: CDR1 LGHNA, CDR2 YNFKEQ. V was pared by 1 base and J by 4 bases, with 8 bases between. This CDR3 has 15 amino acids. For the CDR3, the DNA is TGTGCCAGCAGCCAAGTAGGGTCCGGGGCCAACGTCCTGACTTTC. Its translation is CASSQVGSGANVLTF.

This chain uses TRBV27 with TRBJ2-7; D remains ambiguous. Germline V gene sequence: CDR1 MNHEY, CDR2 SMNVEV (reference sequence). The ends were cut back, 2 bases at V and 1 base at J, with 9 bases in the middle. The CDR3 sequence is 14 residues long. Here the CDR3 reads CASSLEQKSYEQYF. For the CDR3, the DNA is TGTGCCAGCAGTTTAGAACAGAAGTCCTACGAGCAGTACTTC.

The J gene is TRBJ2-1, the V gene TRBV6-5; 9 bases align to TRBD1. The CDR3 sequence is 15 residues long. In germline, CDR1 is MNHEY, CDR2 SVGAGI. V lost 5 bases and J lost 8; bases outside the gene matches: 10. The CDR3 DNA reads TGTGCCAGCAGTACCGGGACAGGGTCCATACATGAGCAGTTCTTC. It specifies CASSTGTGSIHEQFF.

This chain connects TRBV13 to TRBJ2-2; 7 bases align to TRBD1. The CDR3 is made up of 16 amino acids. The junction had 4 bases not matched to a gene; V was cut back by 2 bases and J by 1 base. The germline V gene has CDR1 PRHDT and CDR2 FYEKMQ (reference sequence). The CDR3: CASSLIGGKNTGELFF. The CDR3 bases are TGTGCCAGCAGCTTAATAGGGGGCAAGAACACCGGGGAGCTGTTTTTT.

The V call is TRBV7-2, the J call TRBJ1-2; D is possibly TRBD1 (6 bases). Trimming removed 2 bases at V and 5 bases at J, with 12 bases between. The CDR3 totals 14 residues. Per the germline V gene, CDR1 is SGHTA and CDR2 is FQGNSA. Here the CDR3 reads CASSLLGAVYGYTF. As DNA, the CDR3 is TGTGCCAGCAGCTTACTGGGGGCTGTTTATGGCTACACCTTC.

The chain employs TRBV7-6 and TRBJ1-6; no clear D gene. Germline V lookup: CDR1 SGHVS, CDR2 FNYEAQ. CDR3 length: 13 residues. The V end was cut by 4 bases, the J end by 7 bases, with 8 bases between. The CDR3 protein is CASSSDGNSPLHF. As DNA, the CDR3 is TGTGCCAGCAGCTCAGACGGGAATTCACCCCTCCACTTT.

The V gene is TRBV9, the J gene TRBJ1-5; 7 bases are shared with TRBD1. V dropped 0 bases and J dropped 1; count of bases not matched to a gene: 7. Per germline, CDR1 SGDLS and CDR2 YYNGEE. This CDR3 has 17 amino acids. In DNA, the CDR3 is TGTGCCAGCAGCGTAGTAGGGGGCCGAAGAAGCAATCAGCCCCAGCATTTT. It is translated as CASSVVGGRRSNQPQHF.

V gene TRBV5-6 combines with J gene TRBJ2-3; D remains ambiguous. Trimming cost V 0 bases and J 0 bases, with 8 bases left between them. Germline values: CDR1 SGHDT, CDR2 YYEEEE. CDR3 length: 15 amino acids. The CDR3 DNA is TGTGCCAGCAGCTTGGTCAGGTATAGCACAGATACGCAGTATTTT. It encodes CASSLVRYSTDTQYF.

Notes on this clone: One junction end disagrees with the germline gene, perhaps due to a read error. The genes are TRBV4-3 and TRBJ2-7; D is ambiguous. The CDR3 length is 13 residues. The germline CDR1 and CDR2 sequences are LGHNA and YSLEER. The CDR3 nucleotides are TGCGCCAGCAGCCAAGATGGGCTCTGGAACAACCTCTTC. This translates into CASSQDGLWNNLF.

V usage is TRBV11-1 and J usage is TRBJ2-7, with D tentatively TRBD2 (6 bases). The CDR3 has 15 amino acids. CDR1 SGHAT and CDR2 FQDESV come from the germline V gene (reference sequence). V gave up 5 bases and J gave up 0 bases, with 14 bases separating them. The CDR3 region is CASSPFFGSSYEQYF. As DNA, the CDR3 is TGTGCCAGCAGCCCCTTTTTCGGGAGCTCCTACGAGCAGTACTTC.

This clone was seen a few times. This chain uses TRBV11-3 with TRBJ1-1; D is perhaps TRBD1 (5 bases). The CDR3 runs 13 residues. Germline V lookup: CDR1 SGHNT, CDR2 YENEEA. Trimming shortened V by 5 bases and J by 2 bases, and 9 bases separated the two germline ends. The CDR3 loop is CASSRQGNTEAFF. The DNA for the CDR3 is TGTGCCAGCAGCCGTCAGGGCAACACTGAAGCTTTCTTT.

The V call is TRBV20-1, the J call TRBJ2-1; D is unclear. The CDR3 sequence is 11 residues long. Germline CDR1 and CDR2: DFQATT and SNEGSKA (reference sequence). The V end was cut by 1 base, the J end by 6 bases, with 4 bases between. CDR3: CSARVVNEQFF. The DNA for the CDR3 is TGCAGTGCTAGAGTGGTCAATGAGCAGTTCTTC.

This chain links TRBV27 with TRBJ1-2, with D maybe TRBD1 (5 bases). Germline CDR1 MNHEY, CDR2 SMNVEV (reference sequence). The CDR3 sequence is 14 residues long. With 5 bases removed from V and 4 bases from J, the gap between germline ends came to 14 bases. As DNA, the CDR3 is TGTGCCAGCAGTATCAAAGGGGTGGGCTATGGCTACACCTTC. This translates into CASSIKGVGYGYTF.

This clone was picked up a small number of times. This chain links TRBV5-8 with TRBJ1-2; 9 nucleotides agree with TRBD1. The germline gives CDR1 SGHTS, CDR2 YDEGEE. The V segment lost 4 bases and the J segment 4 bases; nucleotides outside the gene matches: 5. The CDR3 consists of 14 residues. The CDR3 loop reads CASSKGQGGYGYTF. In DNA form, the CDR3 reads TGTGCCAGCAGCAAGGGACAGGGAGGCTATGGCTACACCTTC. The whole variable domain, remainder taken from reference TRBV5-8 and TRBJ1-2, is EAGVTQSPTHLIKTRGQQATLRCSPISGHTSVYWYQQALGLGLQFLLWYDEGEERNRGNFPPRFSGRQFPNYSSELNVNALELEDSALYLCASSKGQGGYGYTFGSGTRLTVV.

The gene calls are TRBV6-1 and TRBJ2-5; tentative D call: TRBD1 (5 bases). This CDR3 is built from 15 residues. V lost 1 base and J lost 4, with 13 bases in between. CDR1 and CDR2 (germline): MNHNS, SASEGT. The CDR3 loop reads CASSEGAAQGETQYF. DNA for the CDR3: TGTGCCAGCAGTGAAGGGGCCGCTCAGGGAGAGACCCAGTACTTC.

The chain combines TRBV5-1 with TRBJ1-5; the D gene is possibly TRBD1 (5 bases). V was cut by 3 bases and J by 0 bases, with 10 bases left in between. Germline loops: CDR1 SGHRS, CDR2 YFSETQ. CDR3 size: 15 residues. This CDR3 is CASSSDGGSNQPQHF. The CDR3 DNA follows: TGCGCCAGCAGCTCAGATGGGGGTAGCAATCAGCCCCAGCATTTT.